A single sample gave rise to the 18 T cell receptor beta chains below, sequenced in a study of T cell changes during pregnancy in multiple sclerosis. The assay was immunoSEQ multiplex PCR, and TCRdb's table has in-frame clones only and misses some. The sample lists tens of thousands of clones; about 90% were seen once. The sample consisted of peripheral blood, taken in the first trimester of pregnancy. These TCRs come from a female donor with multiple sclerosis, enrolled in a pregnancy study.

J is TRBJ2-5 and V is TRBV2, with 11 bases aligning to TRBD2. CDR1 SNHLY and CDR2 FYNNEI come from the germline V gene. The CDR3 is made up of 17 amino acids. The V gene end was trimmed by 6 bases and the J gene end by 2 bases; junction bases not matched to a gene: 11. CDR3 coding DNA: TGTGCCAGCAGGGAATTCGCGCTAGCGGGGGGTCAAGAGACCCAGTACTTC. This codes for CASREFALAGGQETQYF.

The CDR3 sequence is CASSWPSHGYYEQFF. The CDR3 DNA reads TGTGCCAGCAGCTGGCCTAGCCATGGTTACTATGAGCAGTTCTTC. J is TRBJ2-1 and V is TRBV7-2; TRBD2 might be the D (5 bases). The germline CDR1 and CDR2 sequences are SGHTA and FQGNSA. There are 15 residues in the CDR3. Trimming left V 4 bases short and J 8 bases short, with 18 bases between.

The rearrangement uses TRBV4-2 and TRBJ2-3; TRBD2 agrees at 7 bases. Germline loops: CDR1 LGHNA, CDR2 YNFKEQ. Germline trimming cut 1 base from V and 2 bases from J; bases unmatched to any gene: 9. The CDR3 sequence is 17 residues long. CDR3 sequence (DNA): TGTGCCAGCAGCCAAGTTCCTAGCGGAGGGGCCACAGATACGCAGTATTTT. Its translation is CASSQVPSGGATDTQYF.

V and J are TRBV27 and TRBJ2-2; TRBD2 might be the D (6 bases). CDR1 is MNHEY and CDR2 is SMNVEV in the germline V gene (reference sequence). This CDR3 is built from 15 residues. V lost 3 bases to trimming and J lost 0 bases, with 8 bases between them. CDR3 residues: CASSLSGANTGELFF. Written as DNA, the CDR3 is TGTGCCAGCAGTTTGTCGGGGGCGAACACCGGGGAGCTGTTTTTT.

Points on this clone: The junction and the germline gene differ at one end; a read error may be behind it. V usage is TRBV18 and J usage is TRBJ2-6; D possibly corresponds to TRBD2 (6 bases). CDR3 length: 17 residues. Germline assignment: CDR1 KGHSH and CDR2 LQKENI. The CDR3 loop is CASSPSGGTSGANVLTF. CDR3 nucleotide sequence: TGTGCCAGTTCACCATCAGGAGGGACCTCTGGGGCCAACGTCCTGACTTTC.

The chain couples TRBV5-4 to TRBJ2-5; 8 bases match TRBD1. The CDR3 totals 14 residues. The germline CDR1 and CDR2 sequences are SGHNT and YYREEE (reference sequence). The junction had 12 bases not matched to a gene; V was cut back by 9 bases and J by 5 bases. This chain's CDR3 is CATRGPGAVETQYF. Here the CDR3 DNA reads TGTGCCACCAGGGGGCCTGGTGCTGTGGAGACCCAGTACTTC. Drawing the rest from reference TRBV5-4 and TRBJ2-5, the complete variable domain is ETGVTQSPTHLIKTRGQQVTLRCSSQSGHNTVSWYQQALGQGPQFIFQYYREEENGRGNFPPRFSGLQFPNYSSELNVNALELDDSALYLCATRGPGAVETQYFGPGTRLLVL.

The CDR3 DNA sequence: TGTGCCACCCGGGTTGAAGCTGGAAACACCATATATTTT. This translates into CATRVEAGNTIYF. V and J are TRBV7-9 and TRBJ1-3; D is undetermined. V lost 10 bases and J lost 2, with 12 bases in between. The CDR3 contains 13 residues. Germline values: CDR1 SEHNR, CDR2 FQNEAQ (reference sequence).

In its sample, this clone was seen once. The V gene is TRBV5-3, the J gene TRBJ2-7; no clear D gene. TRBV5-3 is placed among ORFs of uncertain function. CDR3 length: 8 residues. The V and J ends lost 6 bases and 9 bases respectively, with 4 bases between them. The CDR3 DNA follows: TGTGCCAGAAATCGGCAGTACTTC. Its translation is CARNRQYF.

This chain joins TRBV6-6 and TRBJ1-2, with D maybe TRBD1 (5 bases). This CDR3 contains 12 residues. V was pared by 6 bases and J by 6 bases, with 11 bases between. CDR1 and CDR2 (germline): MNHNY, SVGAGI (reference sequence). The CDR3 is CASSPGTHGYTF. In nucleotides, the CDR3 is TGTGCCAGCAGCCCAGGGACTCATGGCTACACCTTC.

The J gene is TRBJ2-7, the V gene TRBV10-3; 7 nucleotides align to TRBD1. This CDR3 contains 12 residues. Germline loops: CDR1 ENHRY, CDR2 SYGVKD. Trimming took 6 bases from V and 6 from J; bases not matched to a gene: 5. CDR3 DNA sequence: TGTGCCATCAGCGCTGGGACAGTCGAGCAGTACTTC. Amino acid sequence: CAISAGTVEQYF.

The rearrangement links TRBV6-1 to TRBJ1-5; TRBD1 is a possible D gene (6 bases). The V end lost 3 bases, the J end lost 5 bases, and 17 bases lay between the germline ends. The CDR3 has 16 amino acids. Germline loops: CDR1 MNHNS, CDR2 SASEGT. The CDR3 is CASSETPGQGDQPQHF. The CDR3 DNA follows: TGTGCCAGCAGTGAGACACCGGGACAAGGGGATCAGCCCCAGCATTTT.

J is TRBJ1-1 and V is TRBV5-5, with D tentatively TRBD1 (6 bases). The CDR3 runs to 14 residues. The V gene's germline CDR1 is SGHKS and CDR2 YYEKEE (reference sequence). V dropped 0 bases and J dropped 3 bases, with 9 bases sitting between them. For the CDR3, the DNA is TGTGCCAGCAGCTTGGAGGGGGTCGACACTGAAGCTTTCTTT. This codes for CASSLEGVDTEAFF. Full variable domain (missing parts from reference TRBV5-5 and TRBJ1-1): DAGVTQSPTHLIKTRGQQVTLRCSPISGHKSVSWYQQVLGQGPQFIFQYYEKEERGRGNFPDRFSARQFPNYSSELNVNALLLGDSALYLCASSLEGVDTEAFFGQGTRLTVV.

This chain links TRBV27 with TRBJ2-3; D is unresolved. Deletions cut 6 bases from V and 1 base from J, with 14 bases between. CDR3 length: 15 amino acids. Germline loops: CDR1 MNHEY, CDR2 SMNVEV (reference sequence). The CDR3 loop reads CASSPRDWGTDTQYF. The CDR3 DNA reads TGTGCCAGCAGCCCCCGAGACTGGGGCACAGATACGCAGTATTTT.

The gene calls are TRBV5-6 and TRBJ1-1, with 9 bases identical to TRBD1. This CDR3 spans 17 amino acids. CDR1 SGHDT and CDR2 YYEEEE come from the germline V gene. J was trimmed by 3 bases and V by 3 bases; bases with no gene match: 12. The CDR3 loop is CASSWGQGSASDTEAFF. The CDR3 DNA sequence: TGTGCCAGCAGCTGGGGACAGGGTTCGGCTTCAGACACTGAAGCTTTCTTT.

The table lists this clone with a count of one. The genes are TRBV27 and TRBJ2-3; D is uncertain. Trimming removed 4 bases at V and 1 base at J, with 9 bases between. Germline loops: CDR1 MNHEY, CDR2 SMNVEV (reference sequence). This CDR3 is 14 amino acids long. DNA for the CDR3: TGTGCCAGCAGTTCGGTGCCGGGCACAGATACGCAGTATTTT. This translates into CASSSVPGTDTQYF.

The rearrangement links TRBV11-3 to TRBJ1-1; D gene unclear. In germline, CDR1 is SGHNT, CDR2 YENEEA. The CDR3 is 13 amino acids. Trimming took 1 base from V and 8 from J, leaving 11 bases between them. CDR3 amino acids: CASSLARLTEAFF. CDR3 bases: TGTGCCAGCAGCTTAGCTAGACTGACCGAAGCTTTCTTT.

The chain carries TRBV27 and TRBJ2-1; 7 bases match TRBD1. Germline V gene sequence: CDR1 MNHEY, CDR2 SMNVEV (reference sequence). This CDR3 region has 13 residues. V shed 0 bases, J shed 10 bases, and the junction held 3 bases outside the gene matches. The CDR3: CASSLSAGGEQFF. The CDR3 coding sequence is TGTGCCAGCAGTTTATCGGCAGGGGGAGAGCAGTTCTTC.

The chain employs TRBV5-4 and TRBJ2-6; 12 bases are a match to TRBD2. There are 17 residues in the CDR3. J gave up 0 bases and V 6 bases, and 4 bases lay outside the gene matches. Per germline, CDR1 SGHNT and CDR2 YYREEE (reference sequence). This chain's CDR3 is CASNRLAGASGANVLTF. CDR3 nucleotides: TGTGCCAGCAACCGACTAGCGGGGGCCTCTGGGGCCAACGTCCTGACTTTC.